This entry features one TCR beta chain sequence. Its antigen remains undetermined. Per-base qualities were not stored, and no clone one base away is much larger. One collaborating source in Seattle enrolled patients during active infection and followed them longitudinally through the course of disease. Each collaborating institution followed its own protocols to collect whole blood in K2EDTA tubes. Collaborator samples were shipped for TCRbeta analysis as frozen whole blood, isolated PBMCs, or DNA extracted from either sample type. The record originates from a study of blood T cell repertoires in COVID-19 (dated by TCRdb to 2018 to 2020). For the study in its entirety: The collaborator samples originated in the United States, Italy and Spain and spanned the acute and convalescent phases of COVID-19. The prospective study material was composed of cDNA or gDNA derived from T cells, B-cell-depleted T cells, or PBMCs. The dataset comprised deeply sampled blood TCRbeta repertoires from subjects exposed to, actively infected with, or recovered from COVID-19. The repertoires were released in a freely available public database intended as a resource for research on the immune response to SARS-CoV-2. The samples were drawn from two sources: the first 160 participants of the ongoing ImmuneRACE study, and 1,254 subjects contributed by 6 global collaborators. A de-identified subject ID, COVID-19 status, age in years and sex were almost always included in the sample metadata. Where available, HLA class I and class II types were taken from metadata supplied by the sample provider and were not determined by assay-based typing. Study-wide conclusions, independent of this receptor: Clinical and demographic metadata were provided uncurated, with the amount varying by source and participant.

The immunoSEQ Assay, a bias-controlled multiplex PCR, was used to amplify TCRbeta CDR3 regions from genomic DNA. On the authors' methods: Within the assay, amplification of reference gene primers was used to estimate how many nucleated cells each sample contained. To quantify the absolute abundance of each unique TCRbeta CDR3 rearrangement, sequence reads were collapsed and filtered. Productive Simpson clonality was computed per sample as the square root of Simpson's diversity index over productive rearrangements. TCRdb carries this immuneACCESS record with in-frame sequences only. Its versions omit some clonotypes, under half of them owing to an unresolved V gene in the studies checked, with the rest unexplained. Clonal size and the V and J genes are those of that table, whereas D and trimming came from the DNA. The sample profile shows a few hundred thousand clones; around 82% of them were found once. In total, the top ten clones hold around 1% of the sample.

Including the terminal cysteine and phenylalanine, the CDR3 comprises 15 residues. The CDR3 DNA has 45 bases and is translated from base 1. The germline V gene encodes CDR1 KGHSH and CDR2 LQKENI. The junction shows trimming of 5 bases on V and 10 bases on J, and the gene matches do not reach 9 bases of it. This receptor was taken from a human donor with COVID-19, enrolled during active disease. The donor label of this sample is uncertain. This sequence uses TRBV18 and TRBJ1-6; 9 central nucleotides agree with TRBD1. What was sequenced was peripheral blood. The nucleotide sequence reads TGTGCCAGCTCATTTGGGACAGGGACCCAATCACCCCTCCACTTT. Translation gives CASSFGTGTQSPLHF.